The 8 T cell receptor beta chains given below trace back to one sample, sequenced in a study of shared clonotypes between healthy human individuals. TCRdb keeps only in-frame clones here, not all; method: immunoSEQ multiplex PCR. The sample consists of about 360,000 clones, around four fifths of them appearing once. Sequencing used memory CD4+ T cells sorted from blood. The subset was: CD45RA-negative fraction. These receptors were collected from a man in his thirties or forties in good health.

This clone came up a few times. The chain recombines TRBV5-6 with TRBJ1-5; D gene unclear. V shed 4 bases and J shed 0 bases, with 17 bases lying between them. The germline V gene has CDR1 SGHDT and CDR2 YYEEEE. There are 17 residues in the CDR3. In DNA form, the CDR3 reads TGTGCCAGCAGCCAAGGTACGGCGGGAACTAGCAATCAGCCCCAGCATTTT. It is translated as CASSQGTAGTSNQPQHF.

The J gene is TRBJ2-7, the V gene TRBV5-6; D remains ambiguous. The CDR3 is made up of 12 amino acids. In germline, CDR1 is SGHDT, CDR2 YYEEEE. Trimming removed 4 bases at V and 4 bases at J, with 9 bases between. The CDR3 region has the DNA TGTGCCAGCAGCATGGGTCCTTACGAGCAGTACTTC. It encodes CASSMGPYEQYF.

The table lists this clone with a few counts. In DNA, the CDR3 is TGTGCCATCAGTGACCGAGACAGCCTTTACAATGAGCAGTTCTTC. This codes for CAISDRDSLYNEQFF. The chain joins TRBV10-3 to TRBJ2-1; the D gene is possibly TRBD1 (5 bases). V shed 3 bases and J shed 4 bases, with 13 bases lying between them. Germline CDR1 is ENHRY and CDR2 is SYGVKD. The CDR3 extends over 15 amino acids.

The chain links TRBV5-1 to TRBJ2-2; D is unclear. Trimming removed 5 bases at V and 5 bases at J, with 4 bases between. This CDR3 spans 11 amino acids. CDR1 and CDR2 from the germline V gene are SGHRS and YFSETQ. This CDR3 reads CASRLTGELFF. CDR3 bases: TGCGCCAGCAGACTAACCGGGGAGCTGTTTTTT.

Concerning this clone itself: A much larger clone differs from this one at a single base, so this may be a read error. The rearrangement uses TRBV18 and TRBJ1-1; perhaps TRBD1 as D (5 bases). This CDR3 is built from 14 residues. Germline V CDR1 and CDR2: KGHSH, LQKENI. Written as DNA, the CDR3 is TGTACCAGCTCATCTCTCGGACAGAACACTGAAGCTTTCTTT. Protein sequence: CTSSSLGQNTEAFF.

The chain recombines TRBV6-1 with TRBJ1-5; D is undetermined. Trimming pared 4 bases from V and 2 bases from J, leaving 12 bases between. CDR1 MNHNS and CDR2 SASEGT come from the germline V gene. The CDR3 is 15 amino acids. The CDR3 is CASSGSEAGNQPQHF. DNA for the CDR3: TGTGCCAGCAGTGGGAGTGAGGCGGGCAATCAGCCCCAGCATTTT.

The chain recombines TRBV29-1 with TRBJ1-2; D gene unclear. Germline CDR1 and CDR2: SQVTM and ANQGSEA. Deletions cut 4 bases from V and 12 bases from J, with 12 bases between. The CDR3 length is 10 residues. CDR3 sequence reads: CSVGVLWHTF. In DNA form, the CDR3 reads TGCAGCGTTGGCGTCCTGTGGCACACCTTC.

This clone was counted a single time. This rearrangement joins TRBV7-3 to TRBJ2-2, with D maybe TRBD2 (6 bases). The germline gives CDR1 SGHTA, CDR2 FQGTGA. Trimming stripped 5 bases from V and 13 bases from J, with 17 bases between. The CDR3 contains 13 residues. CDR3 nucleotide sequence: TGTGCCAGCAGCCTCCAGCCCGGGGGAGGGCTGTTTTTT. Protein: CASSLQPGGGLFF. The full variable domain, in which reference TRBV7-3 and TRBJ2-2 provide the parts outside the CDR3, is GAGVSQTPSNKVTEKGKYVELRCDPISGHTALYWYRQSLGQGPEFLIYFQGTGAADDSGLPNDRFFAVRPEGSVSTLKIQRTERGDSAVYLCASSLQPGGGLFFGEGSRLTVL.